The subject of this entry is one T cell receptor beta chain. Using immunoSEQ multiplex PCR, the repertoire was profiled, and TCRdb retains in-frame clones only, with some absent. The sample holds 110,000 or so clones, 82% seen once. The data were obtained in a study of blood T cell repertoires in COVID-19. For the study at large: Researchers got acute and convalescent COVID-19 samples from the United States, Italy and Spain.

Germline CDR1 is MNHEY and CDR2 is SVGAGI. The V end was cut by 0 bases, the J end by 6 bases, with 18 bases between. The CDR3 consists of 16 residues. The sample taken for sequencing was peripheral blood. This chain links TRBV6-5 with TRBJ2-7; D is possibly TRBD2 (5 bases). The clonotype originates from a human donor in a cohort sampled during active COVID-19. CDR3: CASSYSTPTSFLEQYF. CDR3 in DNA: TGTGCCAGCAGTTACTCGACCCCAACTAGTTTTCTCGAGCAGTACTTC.